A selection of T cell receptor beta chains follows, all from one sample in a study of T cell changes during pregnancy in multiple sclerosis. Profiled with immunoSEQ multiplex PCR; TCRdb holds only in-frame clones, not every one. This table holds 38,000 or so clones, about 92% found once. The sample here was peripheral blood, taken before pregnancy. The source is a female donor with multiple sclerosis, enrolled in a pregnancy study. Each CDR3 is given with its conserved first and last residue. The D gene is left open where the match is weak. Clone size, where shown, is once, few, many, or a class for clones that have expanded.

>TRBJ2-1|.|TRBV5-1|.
CASSSSGNEQFF
TGCGCCAGCAGCTCCTCGGGCAATGAGCAGTTCTTC
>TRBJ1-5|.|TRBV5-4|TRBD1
CASSLGTGGFSNQPQHF
TGTGCCAGCAGCTTAGGGACAGGGGGCTTCAGCAATCAGCCCCAGCATTTT
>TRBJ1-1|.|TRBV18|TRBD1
CASSPKGQGDTEAFF
TGTGCCAGCTCACCAAAGGGACAGGGGGACACTGAAGCTTTCTTT
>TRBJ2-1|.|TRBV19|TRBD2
CASSGTSGRAYNEQFF
TGTGCCAGTAGTGGGACTAGCGGGAGGGCTTACAATGAGCAGTTCTTC
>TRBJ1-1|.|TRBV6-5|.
CASARGMNTEAFF
TGTGCCAGCGCCCGAGGGATGAACACTGAAGCTTTCTTT
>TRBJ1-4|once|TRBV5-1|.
CASSLYGEQNEKLFF
TGCGCCAGCAGCTTATACGGCGAACAGAATGAAAAACTGTTTTTT
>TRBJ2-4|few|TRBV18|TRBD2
CASSPLAGVKTVQYF
TGTGCCAGCTCACCACTGGCGGGGGTAAAAACGGTTCAGTACTTC
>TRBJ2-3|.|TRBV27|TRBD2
CASSLSGGLAVLSTDTQYF
TGTGCCAGCAGTTTATCGGGGGGACTAGCGGTCCTAAGCACAGATACGCAGTATTTT
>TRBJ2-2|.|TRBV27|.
CASSLQGRWNTGELFF
TGTGCCAGCAGTTTACAGGGGCGTTGGAACACCGGGGAGCTGTTTTTT
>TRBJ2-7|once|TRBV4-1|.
CASSQEFLAPSYEQYF
TGCGCCAGCAGCCAAGAATTCCTAGCGCCTTCCTACGAGCAGTACTTC
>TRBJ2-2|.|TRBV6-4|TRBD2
CASSDSISGITGELFF
TGTGCCAGCAGTGACTCGATTAGCGGGATAACCGGGGAGCTGTTTTTT
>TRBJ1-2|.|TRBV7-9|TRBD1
CASSSGQAYGDYGYTF
TGTGCCAGCAGCTCAGGACAGGCCTACGGGGACTATGGCTACACCTTC
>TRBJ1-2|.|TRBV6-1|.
CASSAPGQSNYGYTF
TGTGCCAGCAGTGCACCGGGACAATCTAACTATGGCTACACCTTC
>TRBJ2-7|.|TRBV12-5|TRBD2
CASGSGTSGIFYEQYF
TGTGCTAGTGGTAGTGGGACTAGCGGTATATTCTACGAGCAGTACTTC
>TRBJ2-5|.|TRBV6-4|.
CASSERDAETQYF
TGTGCCAGCAGTGAGAGGGATGCAGAGACCCAGTACTTC
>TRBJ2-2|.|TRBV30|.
CAWNADRRTGELFF
TGTGCCTGGAACGCCGACAGGCGCACCGGGGAGCTGTTTTTT
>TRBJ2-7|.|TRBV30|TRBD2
CAWSARTSGRLEQYF
TGTGCCTGGAGTGCGCGGACTAGCGGGAGGTTGGAGCAGTACTTC
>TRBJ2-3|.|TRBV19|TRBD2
CASSPAGGPKGTDTQYF
TGTGCCAGTAGTCCAGCGGGAGGGCCGAAGGGCACAGATACGCAGTATTTT
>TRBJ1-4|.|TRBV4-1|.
CASSQETAGEKLFF
TGCGCCAGCAGCCAAGAGACGGCCGGGGAAAAACTGTTTTTT
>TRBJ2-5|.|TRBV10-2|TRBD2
CASTLTSGRALETQYF
TGCGCCAGCACCCTGACTAGCGGGAGGGCCCTCGAGACCCAGTACTTC
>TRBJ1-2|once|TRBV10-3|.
CAISEEQQYGYTF
TGTGCCATCAGTGAAGAACAGCAATATGGCTACACCTTC
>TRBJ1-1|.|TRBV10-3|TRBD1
CAAQGTGEFTEAFF
TGTGCCGCCCAGGGGACAGGGGAATTTACTGAAGCTTTCTTT
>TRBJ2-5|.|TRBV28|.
CASNGGRETQYF
TGTGCCAGCAACGGCGGTCGAGAGACCCAGTACTTC
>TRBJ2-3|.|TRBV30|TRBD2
CAWTRLAGGIDTQYF
TGTGCCTGGACGAGACTAGCGGGGGGGATAGATACGCAGTATTTT
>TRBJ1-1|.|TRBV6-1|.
CASSEGAYSQNTEAFF
TGTGCCAGCAGTGAGGGGGCCTATTCGCAGAACACTGAAGCTTTCTTT
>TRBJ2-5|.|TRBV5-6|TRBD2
CASSPGGRKGETQYF
TGTGCCAGCAGCCCGGGGGGACGGAAAGGAGAGACCCAGTACTTC
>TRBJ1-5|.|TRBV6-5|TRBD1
CASSSGQGLGNQPQHF
TGTGCCAGCAGTTCGGGACAGGGTTTGGGAAATCAGCCCCAGCATTTT
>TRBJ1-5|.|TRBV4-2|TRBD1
CASSRLTGTDSNQPQHF
TGTGCCAGCAGCCGTCTTACCGGGACAGATAGCAATCAGCCCCAGCATTTT
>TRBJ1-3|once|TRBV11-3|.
CASSLDSSGNTIYF
TGTGCCAGCAGCTTAGACAGCTCTGGAAACACCATATATTTT
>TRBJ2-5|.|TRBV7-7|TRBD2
CASSSAGGGETQYF
TGTGCCAGCAGCTCCGCGGGAGGGGGAGAGACCCAGTACTTC
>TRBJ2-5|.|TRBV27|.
CATPQWRETQYF
TGTGCCACCCCCCAGTGGAGGGAGACCCAGTACTTC